This is a list of T cell receptor beta chains from one sample in a study of regulatory T cells in long-lasting Graves disease. Each CDR3 protein is one row after TCRdb ran MiXCR on the multiplex PCR reads. The table has 400,000 to 500,000 distinct CDR3 sequences, about 21% seen once. Source: peripheral blood mononuclear cells (PBMCs), taken when the disease was refractory, from a patient treated with antithyroid drugs. These receptor sequences come from a female donor with Graves disease. Both conserved end residues are part of each CDR3. The D gene is left open where the match is weak. Where a row states a size, it is once, few, many or the class of an expanded clone; other rows omit it.

d_call j_call v_call clone_size cdr3_aa cdr3_nt
. TRBJ1-5 TRBV20-1 few CSASGGTLRNQPQHF TGCAGTGCTAGCGGCGGGACTTTACGAAATCAGCCCCAGCATTTT
TRBD2 TRBJ2-7 TRBV20-1 many CSARVPESSGKYEQYF TGCAGTGCGCGAGTTCCCGAAAGTAGCGGGAAGTACGAGCAGTACTTC
. TRBJ1-2 TRBV2 many CASSEEGEIGYTF TGTGCCAGCAGTGAAGAGGGGGAAATCGGCTACACCTTC
TRBD1 TRBJ2-5 TRBV28 many CASSSVGQGQETQYF TGTGCCAGCAGTTCGGTGGGACAGGGACAAGAGACCCAGTACTTC
. TRBJ2-3 TRBV27 . CASSSYDTDTQYF TGTGCCAGCAGTTCCTACGATACAGATACGCAGTATTTT
TRBD1 TRBJ2-7 TRBV29-1 many CSVWTGISYEQYF TGCAGCGTTTGGACAGGGATCAGCTACGAGCAGTACTTC
TRBD1 TRBJ1-6 TRBV4-1 few CASSLSGTGDNSPLHF TGCGCCAGCAGCCTTTCCGGGACAGGGGATAATTCACCCCTCCACTTT
. TRBJ2-3 TRBV12-3/TRBV12-4 once CASRMVGTTDTQYF TGTGCCAGCAGGATGGTTGGCACCACAGATACGCAGTATTTT
. TRBJ1-6 TRBV20-1 many CSARPIPLHF TGCAGTGCTAGACCCATACCCCTCCACTTT
. TRBJ2-7 TRBV20-1 many CSASHSGRLYEQYF TGCAGTGCTAGTCACAGTGGCAGATTATACGAGCAGTACTTC
TRBD1 TRBJ1-2 TRBV2 many CASSEGDSGIYGYTF TGTGCCAGCAGTGAAGGGGACAGTGGTATCTATGGCTACACCTTC
. TRBJ1-4 TRBV28 . CASSYGGRVEKLVF TGTGCCAGCAGTTACGGGGGTAGAGTTGAAAAACTGGTTTTT
. TRBJ1-2 TRBV2 many CASSVRREFYGYTF TGTGCCAGCAGTGTACGCCGGGAGTTCTATGGCTACACCTTC
. TRBJ1-2 TRBV19 . CASSIVPGDGYTF TGTGCCAGTAGTATAGTCCCAGGGGACGGCTACACCTTC
TRBD1 TRBJ2-3 TRBV24-1 . CATSDKPGTGGRDTQYF TGTGCCACCAGTGATAAACCCGGGACAGGGGGCAGAGATACGCAGTATTTT
. TRBJ2-5 TRBV5-4 . CASSLAGEDRETQYF TGTGCCAGCAGCTTGGCGGGGGAGGATCGAGAGACCCAGTACTTC
TRBD1 TRBJ1-6 TRBV30 few CAWSAITGTGISPLHF TGTGCCTGGAGTGCGATCACCGGGACAGGGATTTCACCCCTCCACTTT
. TRBJ2-7 TRBV20-1 . CSAGRRSYEQYF TGCAGTGCTGGACGGAGGTCCTACGAGCAGTACTTC
. TRBJ2-5 TRBV12-3/TRBV12-4 many CASSQGLQETQYF TGTGCCAGCAGCCAGGGGCTCCAAGAGACCCAGTACTTC
TRBD1 TRBJ2-5 TRBV19 few CASSTTAGTGEETQYF TGTGCCAGTAGTACCACCGCCGGGACAGGGGAAGAGACCCAGTACTTC
. TRBJ2-7 TRBV6-1 few CASSPGGAGHYEQYF TGTGCCAGCAGTCCCGGTGGGGCAGGGCACTACGAGCAGTACTTC
. TRBJ2-7 TRBV6-1 many CASSSLAKSSYEQYF TGTGCCAGCAGCTCCCTAGCGAAGAGCTCCTACGAGCAGTACTTC
TRBD2 TRBJ2-1 TRBV28 . CASSPWGASGRDNEQFF TGTGCCAGCAGTCCCTGGGGAGCCAGCGGGAGGGACAATGAGCAGTTCTTC
. TRBJ1-6 TRBV10-2 few CASQGLNGNSPLHF TGCGCCAGCCAGGGTCTCAATGGAAATTCACCCCTCCACTTT
TRBD1 TRBJ1-6 TRBV10-2 few CASSGQGRGQNSPLHF TGCGCCAGCAGTGGCCAGGGAAGGGGGCAAAATTCACCCCTCCACTTT
. TRBJ1-1 TRBV7-3 many CASSANPNTEAFF TGTGCCAGCAGCGCCAACCCAAACACTGAAGCTTTCTTT
. TRBJ2-6 TRBV6-5 many CASSYSWTPGANVLTF TGTGCCAGCAGTTACTCATGGACGCCTGGGGCCAACGTCCTGACTTTC
. TRBJ2-2 TRBV9 few CASSVVDGELFF TGTGCCAGCAGCGTAGTCGACGGGGAGCTGTTTTTT
. TRBJ2-6 TRBV11-1 few CASSLGQTSGANVLTF TGTGCCAGCAGCTTAGGACAGACCTCTGGGGCCAACGTCCTGACTTTC
. TRBJ1-5 TRBV2 many CASSGGVTGQPQHF TGTGCCAGCAGTGGAGGGGTAACGGGCCAGCCCCAGCATTTT
. TRBJ1-1 TRBV7-3 few CASSLGPGEAFF TGTGCCAGCAGCTTAGGGCCAGGTGAAGCTTTCTTT
. TRBJ1-3 TRBV3-1 few CASGEPGHNSGNTIYF TGTGCCAGCGGTGAACCGGGACACAACTCTGGAAACACCATATATTTT
TRBD1 TRBJ1-1 TRBV11-2 few CASSSRQGDTEAFF TGTGCCAGCAGCTCAAGACAGGGTGACACTGAAGCTTTCTTT
. TRBJ2-7 TRBV30 . CAWGHGTPEIYEQYF TGTGCCTGGGGACACGGGACGCCGGAGATCTACGAGCAGTACTTC
. TRBJ1-3 TRBV28 many CASTGGPGSGNTIYF TGTGCCAGCACCGGGGGACCAGGGTCTGGAAACACCATATATTTT
TRBD1 TRBJ2-2 TRBV9 many CASSDSETGVPGELFF TGTGCCAGCAGCGACAGCGAGACAGGGGTGCCCGGGGAGCTGTTTTTT
TRBD1 TRBJ1-1 TRBV30 . CAWSEQGYTEAFF TGTGCCTGGAGCGAACAGGGGTACACTGAAGCTTTCTTT
. TRBJ1-5 TRBV6-1 . CASEGGFGQPQHF TGTGCCAGCGAGGGGGGCTTCGGTCAGCCCCAGCATTTT
. TRBJ2-5 TRBV5-4 many CASSPDSKETQYF TGTGCCAGCAGCCCGGACTCAAAAGAGACCCAGTACTTC